This passage covers 9 T cell receptor beta chains from one sample sequenced in a study of blood T cell repertoires in COVID-19. Produced via immunoSEQ multiplex PCR; TCRdb's table is partial and in-frame only. This sample has under 150,000 clones; 80% to 85% occur once, and the top ten carry 4%. The sequenced sample was peripheral blood. The receptors derive from a woman aged 55 to 70 with acute or convalescent COVID-19.

In DNA, the CDR3 is TGCGCCAGCAGTTTCGGACTAGCAGAGACCCAGTACTTC. Its translation: CASSFGLAETQYF. This rearrangement joins TRBV4-1 to TRBJ2-5; TRBD2 matches at 8 bases. CDR1 is MGHRA, CDR2 YSYEKL, per germline. The CDR3 extends over 13 amino acids. Trimming took 6 bases from V and 4 from J; bases not matched to a gene: 4.

This clone has more than one count but fewer than ten. This sequence joins TRBV7-2 and TRBJ1-4, with TRBD1 identical over 7 bases. V dropped 5 bases and J dropped 7; count of bases not matched to a gene: 10. There are 15 residues in the CDR3. The germline CDR1 and CDR2 sequences are SGHTA and FQGNSA. The CDR3 DNA follows: TGTGCCAGCAGCCCGAAGGGGGCGGGTATTGAAAAACTGTTTTTT. This encodes CASSPKGAGIEKLFF.

This clone was seen more than once but under ten times. The J gene is TRBJ1-6, the V gene TRBV11-3; tentative D call: TRBD1 (6 bases). This CDR3 region has 14 residues. Looked up from germline, CDR1 is SGHNT and CDR2 is YENEEA. The V end was cut by 7 bases, the J end by 9 bases, with 16 bases between. The CDR3 DNA reads as TGTGCCAGCAAGGGGGAACCAGCTACTTCACCCCTCCACTTT. This sequence encodes CASKGEPATSPLHF.

CDR3 sequence: CASSADPGQETQYF. The CDR3, as DNA: TGTGCCAGCAGCGCCGATCCAGGGCAAGAGACCCAGTACTTC. The chain links TRBV7-8 to TRBJ2-5; D may be TRBD1 (5 bases). This CDR3 contains 14 residues. The germline V gene encodes CDR1 SGHVS and CDR2 FQNEAQ. V was pared by 5 bases and J by 2 bases, with 12 bases between.

This clone was counted a single time. The chain joins TRBV4-3 to TRBJ1-1; tentatively, D is TRBD1 (6 bases). The CDR3 extends over 14 amino acids. Trimming pared 5 bases from V and 3 bases from J, leaving 13 bases between. Germline-derived CDR1 and CDR2 are LGHNA and YSLEER. The CDR3 is CASSYRDTYTEAFF. In nucleotides, the CDR3 is TGCGCCAGCAGCTACCGGGACACTTACACTGAAGCTTTCTTT.

The chain employs TRBV2 and TRBJ1-3; D gene uncertain. Looked up from germline, CDR1 is SNHLY and CDR2 is FYNNEI. The CDR3 covers 17 residues. V was pared by 1 base and J by 4 bases, with 17 bases between. The DNA of the CDR3 is TGTGCCAGCAGTGAAGTGCCGCCGTTCCAGAACGGAAACACCATATATTTT. This translates into CASSEVPPFQNGNTIYF.

The chain recombines TRBV2 with TRBJ2-1; the D is unclear. The germline V and J ends were trimmed by 7 bases and 6 bases, with 10 bases remaining between them. CDR1 and CDR2 (germline): SNHLY, FYNNEI. There are 12 residues in the CDR3. The CDR3 spells CASTGSSNEQFF. DNA of the CDR3: TGTGCCAGCACAGGTAGTAGCAATGAGCAGTTCTTC.

The genes are TRBV3-1 (or the pseudogene TRBV3-2) and TRBJ2-5; 7 bases are shared with TRBD2. Germline V gene lookup returns CDR1 LGHDT and CDR2 YNNKEL (reference sequence). CDR3 size: 15 residues. The V gene end was trimmed by 4 bases and the J gene end by 3 bases; junction bases not matched to a gene: 8. Here the CDR3 DNA reads TGTGCCAGCAGCCGCTGGGACTACAAAGAAGAGACCCAGTACTTC. It encodes CASSRWDYKEETQYF.

The V and J genes are TRBV6-5 and TRBJ1-6; no clear D. V lost 2 bases and J lost 7, with 15 bases in between. The CDR3 totals 16 residues. The germline gives CDR1 MNHEY, CDR2 SVGAGI. The CDR3 coding sequence is TGTGCCAGCAGTTACGGCTGGGAGGGCAGGAATTCACCCCTCCACTTT. This codes for CASSYGWEGRNSPLHF.